This TCR beta chain emerged from a study of T cells in Graves' hyperthyroidism and ophthalmopathy. The CDR3 regions of TCR beta were amplified from RNA transcripts. HTBI primers drove first-round RT-PCR of the TCR CDR3. TCRdb re-analysed the multiplex PCR reads in MiXCR, keeping a single row per CDR3 protein. This table holds around 300,000 distinct CDR3 sequences, roughly an eighth found once. Study results and caveats: A 13 V-J model separated ophthalmopathy from stable hyperthyroidism.

This clonotype has just a few counts. Its antigen is still unknown. V was pared by 3 bases and J by 5 bases, with 20 bases between. The CDR3 consists of 17 residues. The V gene's germline CDR1 is ENHRY and CDR2 SYGVKD. Ophthalmopathy in the patients scored at least 3 on Clinical Activity Score and at least 4 on NOSPECS grade, lasting under 3 months. Each diagnosis drew on symptoms, thyroxine, TRAb, thyroid ultrasound and orbital computed tomography findings. The source of the PBMCs was around 9 ml of fresh peripheral blood. The genes are TRBV10-3 and TRBJ2-1, with a weak D call TRBD2 (5 bases). Sequences were obtained from blood. This TCR came from a woman in her thirties or forties with Graves' ophthalmopathy. In nucleotides, the CDR3 is TGTGCCATCAGTGAATCTTTCGGGTCGGGGAGTCACAATGAGCAGTTCTTC. It yields the protein CAISESFGSGSHNEQFF.